This TCR beta chain was identified in a study of cytomegalovirus exposure and HLA in healthy donors. Per germline, CDR1 MNHNS and CDR2 SASEGT. This CDR3 comprises 14 residues. V was pared by 1 base and J by 4 bases, with 8 bases between. The primer mix had 60 Vbeta and 13 Jbeta primers. The data were produced by immunoSEQ multiplex PCR, yet TCRdb's version contains in-frame clones alone and is incomplete. The table lists 93,000 or so clones. The material sequenced was PBMCs. The receptor was isolated from a man aged 35 to 55 in good health and CMV-seronegative. The gene calls are TRBV6-1 and TRBJ1-5; D is ambiguous. CDR3 in amino acids: CASSEGFRNQPQHF. Here the CDR3 DNA reads TGTGCCAGCAGTGAAGGATTTCGGAATCAGCCCCAGCATTTT.